The clone carrying this T cell receptor beta chain was found many times. This sample is part of a study of response to subunit inactivated influenza vaccine. TCRdb analysed the RT-PCR reads with MiXCR anew, one entry per CDR3 protein. Of 750,000 to 850,000 distinct CDR3 sequences in the sample, about 18% were seen once. Germline values: CDR1 DFQATT, CDR2 SNEGSKA (reference sequence). The CDR3 length is 15 residues. V shed 0 bases and J 10 bases; nucleotides not matched to a gene: 10. The receptor was derived from a man between 45 and 60 years old who received an inactivated influenza vaccine. The starting material was PBMCs from blood, obtained more than 4 days after vaccination. The V gene is TRBV20-1, the J gene TRBJ2-1; 9 bases align to TRBD2. CDR3 in amino acids: CSARDSGGGAVEQFF. The CDR3 nucleotides read TGCAGTGCTAGAGATTCGGGCGGGGGGGCGGTCGAGCAGTTCTTC.